This passage covers 11 T cell receptor beta chains from one sample sequenced in a study of T cell changes during pregnancy in multiple sclerosis. Produced via immunoSEQ multiplex PCR; TCRdb's table is partial and in-frame only. The table has fewer than 15,000 clones, 88% seen once; the top ten hold roughly 8.2%. Sequencing used CD8+ T cells from peripheral blood mononuclear cells, obtained in the first trimester of pregnancy. These receptors all stem from a female donor with multiple sclerosis, enrolled in a pregnancy study.

The J gene is TRBJ2-7, the V gene TRBV7-9; D is uncertain. The length of the CDR3 is 14 residues. Germline-derived CDR1 and CDR2 are SEHNR and FQNEAQ (reference sequence). V was trimmed by 2 bases and J by 5 bases, leaving 13 bases between them. Here the CDR3 reads CASSLPTLSHEQYF. The CDR3 DNA reads as TGTGCCAGCAGCTTACCCACCCTATCCCACGAGCAGTACTTC.

This clone was observed once. The J gene is TRBJ2-3, the V gene TRBV10-3; 9 bases map to TRBD2. Germline assignment: CDR1 ENHRY and CDR2 SYGVKD. The junction had 15 bases not matched to a gene; V was cut back by 3 bases and J by 5 bases. This CDR3 has 18 amino acids. CDR3 in amino acids: CAISDIGSGGPAGDTQYF. CDR3 in DNA: TGTGCCATCAGTGATATCGGAAGCGGGGGGCCCGCCGGAGATACGCAGTATTTT.

The genes are TRBV11-2 and TRBJ2-3; 8 positions agree with TRBD2. The V gene's germline CDR1 is SGHAT and CDR2 FQNNGV. The CDR3 totals 17 residues. V was pared by 5 bases and J by 0 bases, with 10 bases of the junction left unmatched. Here the CDR3 reads CASSAPGRGTSTDTQYF. CDR3 coding DNA: TGTGCCAGCAGCGCCCCCGGGAGGGGAACAAGCACAGATACGCAGTATTTT.

The chain couples TRBV9 to TRBJ2-1; 11 bases match TRBD1. In germline, CDR1 is SGDLS, CDR2 YYNGEE. V shed 3 bases, J shed 2 bases, and the junction held 4 bases outside the gene matches. The CDR3 covers 16 residues. CDR3 protein: CASSAGQGGAYNEQFF. In DNA, the CDR3 is TGTGCCAGCAGCGCGGGACAGGGGGGGGCCTACAATGAGCAGTTCTTC.

This chain uses TRBV27 with TRBJ2-1; possibly TRBD1 for D (6 bases). Trimming removed 5 bases from V and 4 bases from J, with 12 bases in between. Per germline, CDR1 MNHEY and CDR2 SMNVEV (reference sequence). The CDR3 runs to 14 residues. The CDR3 bases are TGTGCCAGCAGTGGGGGCGCGCGGTACAATGAGCAGTTCTTC. Protein product: CASSGGARYNEQFF.

The chain employs TRBV7-2 and TRBJ2-7; 9 bases fit TRBD1. V shed 4 bases, J shed 0 bases, and the junction held 7 bases outside the gene matches. The germline V gene encodes CDR1 SGHTA and CDR2 FQGNSA. The CDR3 totals 16 residues. CDR3 nucleotide sequence: TGTGCCAGCAGCTACTTGGACAGGGGCTACTCCTACGAGCAGTACTTC. Encoded protein: CASSYLDRGYSYEQYF. Together with reference TRBV7-2 and TRBJ2-7, the CDR3 gives the full variable domain: GAGVSQSPSNKVTEKGKDVELRCDPISGHTALYWYRQSLGQGLEFLIYFQGNSAPDKSGLPSDRFSAERTGGSVSTLTIQRTQQEDSAVYLCASSYLDRGYSYEQYFGPGTRLTVT.

This clone was detected a few times. V usage is TRBV5-4 and J usage is TRBJ1-2; D may be TRBD1 (5 bases). Trimming cost V 3 bases and J 6 bases, with 12 bases left between them. Germline values: CDR1 SGHNT, CDR2 YYREEE (reference sequence). The length of the CDR3 is 13 residues. DNA of the CDR3: TGTGCCAGCAGCTGGGGCTTAAAGGATGGCTACACCTTC. As protein: CASSWGLKDGYTF.

As for this clone: This sequence may be a read error, since a much larger clone differs from it by one base. The chain has TRBV5-4 and TRBJ1-1, with D tentatively TRBD1 (6 bases). CDR3 length: 14 residues. In germline, CDR1 is SGHNT, CDR2 YYREEE (reference sequence). This CDR3 reads CASSHHRGGTETFF. The CDR3 bases are TGTGCCAGCAGTCATCACCGCGGGGGCACTGAAACTTTCTTT.

V gene TRBV27 combines with J gene TRBJ1-2; maybe TRBD1 (5 bases). This CDR3 is built from 11 residues. Germline V lookup: CDR1 MNHEY, CDR2 SMNVEV (reference sequence). Trimming removed 7 bases from V and 7 bases from J, with 10 bases in between. For the CDR3, the DNA is TGTGCCAGCAACTCAGGGTCTGGCTACACCTTC. Encoded protein: CASNSGSGYTF.

The rearrangement joins TRBV7-2 to TRBJ1-5; D is undetermined. The length of the CDR3 is 13 residues. CDR1 and CDR2 from the germline V gene are SGHTA and FQGNSA. V was cut by 2 bases and J by 3 bases, with 5 bases left in between. As DNA, the CDR3 is TGTGCCAGCAGCTTAATACACAATCAGCCCCAGCATTTT. Its translation: CASSLIHNQPQHF.

The chain is built from TRBV19 and TRBJ1-1; D unresolved. Trimming took 8 bases from V and 10 from J, leaving 17 bases between them. The CDR3 sequence is 12 residues long. Germline loops: CDR1 LNHDA, CDR2 SQIVND (reference sequence). The CDR3 reads CASSFGGFVAFF. The CDR3, as DNA: TGTGCCAGTTCTTTTGGAGGATTTGTAGCTTTCTTT.